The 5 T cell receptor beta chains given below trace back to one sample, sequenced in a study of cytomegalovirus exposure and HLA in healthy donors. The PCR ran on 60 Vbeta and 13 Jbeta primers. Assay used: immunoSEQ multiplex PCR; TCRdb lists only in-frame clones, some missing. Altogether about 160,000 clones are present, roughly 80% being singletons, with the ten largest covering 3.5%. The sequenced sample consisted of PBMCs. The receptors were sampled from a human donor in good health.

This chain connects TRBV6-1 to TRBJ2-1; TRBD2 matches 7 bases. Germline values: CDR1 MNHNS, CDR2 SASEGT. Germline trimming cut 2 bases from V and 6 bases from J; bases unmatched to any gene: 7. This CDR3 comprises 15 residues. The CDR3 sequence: CASSELSSGRNEQFF. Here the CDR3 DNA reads TGTGCCAGCAGTGAATTGAGTAGCGGGCGCAATGAGCAGTTCTTC.

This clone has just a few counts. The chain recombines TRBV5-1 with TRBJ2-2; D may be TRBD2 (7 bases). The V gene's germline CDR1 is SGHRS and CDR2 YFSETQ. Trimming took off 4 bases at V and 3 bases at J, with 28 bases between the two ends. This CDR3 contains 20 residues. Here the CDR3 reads CASSPDEGGIGLRDTGELFF. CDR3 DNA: TGCGCCAGCAGCCCTGACGAGGGGGGGATTGGATTGCGGGACACCGGGGAGCTGTTTTTT.

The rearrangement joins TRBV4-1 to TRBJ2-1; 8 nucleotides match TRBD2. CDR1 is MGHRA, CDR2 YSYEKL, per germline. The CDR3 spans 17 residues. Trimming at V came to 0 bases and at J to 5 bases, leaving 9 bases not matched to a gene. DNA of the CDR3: TGCGCCAGCAGCCAAGAACACCCGACTAGCGACGACAATGAGCAGTTCTTC. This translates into CASSQEHPTSDDNEQFF.

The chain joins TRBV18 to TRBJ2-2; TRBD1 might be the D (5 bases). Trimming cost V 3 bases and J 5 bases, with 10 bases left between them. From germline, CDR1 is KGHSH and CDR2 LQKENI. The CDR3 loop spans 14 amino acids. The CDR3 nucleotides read TGTGCCAGCTCACCCCAGGGCCGGACCGGGGAGCTGTTTTTT. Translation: CASSPQGRTGELFF.

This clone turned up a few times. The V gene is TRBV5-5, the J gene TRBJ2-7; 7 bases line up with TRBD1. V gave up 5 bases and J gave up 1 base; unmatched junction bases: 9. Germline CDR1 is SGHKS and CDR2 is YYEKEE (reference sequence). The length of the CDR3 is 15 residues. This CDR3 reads CASRSPGTVSYEQYF. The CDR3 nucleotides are TGTGCCAGCAGATCTCCCGGGACAGTATCCTACGAGCAGTACTTC.